These 12 T cell receptor beta chains came from one sample sequenced in a study of blood T cell repertoires in COVID-19. Produced via immunoSEQ multiplex PCR; TCRdb's table is partial and in-frame only. The profile shows some 54,000 clones, about 90% of them singletons. Source material: peripheral blood. The source is a man of 80 years or more with active or convalescent COVID-19.

The CDR3 sequence is CASSVTVGQGYWSYEQYF. In nucleotides, the CDR3 is TGCGCCAGCAGCGTTACCGTCGGACAGGGATACTGGAGCTACGAGCAGTACTTC. The chain couples TRBV5-1 to TRBJ2-7; 8 positions agree with TRBD1. The CDR3 sequence is 18 residues long. Germline CDR1 reads SGHRS; CDR2 reads YFSETQ. V gave up 4 bases and J gave up 3 bases; unmatched junction bases: 18.

J is TRBJ1-2 and V is TRBV19; a possible D gene is TRBD1 (5 bases). CDR1 is LNHDA and CDR2 is SQIVND in the germline V gene (reference sequence). Between the trimmed V and J ends, which lost 6 bases and 1 base, there was a span of 21 bases. This CDR3 is 17 amino acids long. CDR3 sequence: CASRRSGATALNYGYTF. The CDR3 coding sequence is TGTGCCAGTAGGAGGTCTGGGGCGACAGCCCTTAACTATGGCTACACCTTC.

The rearrangement links TRBV4-2 to TRBJ2-5, with TRBD2 as a possible D gene (6 bases). The CDR3 loop spans 16 amino acids. V lost 0 bases, J lost 1 base, and 12 bases lay in between. Germline CDR1 is LGHNA and CDR2 is YNFKEQ. The CDR3 DNA follows: TGTGCCAGCAGCCAAGATGGCGGGCGGGGCCAAGAGACCCAGTACTTC. Its translation: CASSQDGGRGQETQYF.

The rearrangement links TRBV30 to TRBJ2-3; 7 bases fit TRBD1. V shed 5 bases, J shed 3 bases, and the junction held 5 bases outside the gene matches. This CDR3 has 13 amino acids. Germline lookup yields CDR1 GTSNPN and CDR2 SVGIG (reference sequence). The CDR3 loop is CAWGTEQTDTQYF. In DNA form, the CDR3 reads TGTGCCTGGGGGACAGAACAAACAGATACGCAGTATTTT. Looking up the rest from reference TRBV30 and TRBJ2-3 gives the full variable domain: SQTIHQWPATLVQPVGSPLSLECTVEGTSNPNLYWYRQAAGRGLQLLFYSVGIGQISSEVPQNLSASRPQDRQFILSSKKLLLSDSGFYLCAWGTEQTDTQYFGPGTRLTVL.

The rearrangement uses TRBV28 and TRBJ2-7, with 11 bases fitting TRBD1. Trimming at V came to 6 bases and at J to 6 bases, leaving 7 bases not matched to a gene. Per germline, CDR1 MDHEN and CDR2 SYDVKM. CDR3 length: 14 residues. The CDR3 nucleotides are TGTGCCAGCAGCGAGGGGACAGGGGGTCGCGAGCAGTACTTC. It codes for CASSEGTGGREQYF.

This chain links TRBV27 with TRBJ2-7; 9 positions agree with TRBD2. V gave up 5 bases and J gave up 6 bases; unmatched junction bases: 11. CDR1 MNHEY and CDR2 SMNVEV come from the germline V gene (reference sequence). The CDR3 is 15 residues long. CDR3 amino acids: CASSRGTSPLGEQYF. The CDR3 nucleotides read TGTGCCAGCAGTAGGGGGACTAGCCCTCTTGGCGAGCAGTACTTC.

The chain is built from TRBV28 and TRBJ2-2, with 10 bases that match TRBD1. CDR1 is MDHEN and CDR2 is SYDVKM in the germline V gene. The CDR3 extends over 16 amino acids. With V trimmed by 7 bases and J by 6 bases, 11 bases remained unmatched. The CDR3 DNA reads as TGTGCCAGCAATTCCGCGGGACAGGGGTTTGCCGGGGAGCTGTTTTTT. It codes for CASNSAGQGFAGELFF.

This clone was seen a few times. The CDR3 bases are TGTGCCTGGCGGTCACCTGGAAACACCATATATTTT. Translation: CAWRSPGNTIYF. The chain uses TRBV30 and TRBJ1-3, with D unresolved. CDR1 and CDR2 (germline): GTSNPN, SVGIG (reference sequence). The CDR3 covers 12 residues. V was cut by 5 bases and J by 2 bases, with 7 bases left in between.

V usage is TRBV18 and J usage is TRBJ2-1; 8 bases are shared with TRBD2. The CDR3 sequence is 16 residues long. CDR1 and CDR2 (germline): KGHSH, LQKENI. V lost 0 bases and J lost 4; bases outside the gene matches: 5. CDR3 residues: CASSPPPSGSYNEQFF. The DNA for the CDR3 is TGTGCCAGCTCACCACCCCCCAGCGGGAGTTACAATGAGCAGTTCTTC.

CDR3 bases: TGTGCCAGCAGTGTACAGGGAAACTACAATGAGCAGTTCTTC. As protein: CASSVQGNYNEQFF. This chain joins TRBV6-4 and TRBJ2-1; a weak D match, TRBD1 (6 bases). Looked up from germline, CDR1 is MRHNA and CDR2 is SNTAGT. V lost 4 bases and J lost 3, with 10 bases in between. The CDR3 is 14 amino acids.

This chain uses TRBV10-3 with TRBJ2-7; TRBD1 matches 7 bases. J lost 5 bases, V lost 3 bases, and 7 bases had no gene match. The CDR3 sequence is 14 residues long. The germline gives CDR1 ENHRY, CDR2 SYGVKD. In nucleotides, the CDR3 is TGTGCCATCAGTGAAGGAGACAGGGTCAACGAGCAGTACTTC. As protein: CAISEGDRVNEQYF.

This clone has a single count. The J gene is TRBJ1-5, the V gene TRBV19, with D tentatively TRBD1 (6 bases). This CDR3 is built from 13 residues. V lost 6 bases and J lost 9, with 15 bases in between. The V gene's germline CDR1 is LNHDA and CDR2 SQIVND (reference sequence). The CDR3 sequence: CASRSGDLRPQHF. CDR3 sequence (DNA): TGTGCCAGTAGATCAGGGGATCTTAGGCCCCAGCATTTT.